The 3 T cell receptor beta chains reported below all come from one sample, sequenced in a study of OX40 agonist ivuxolimab in advanced cancers. Using immunoSEQ multiplex PCR, the repertoire was profiled, and TCRdb retains in-frame clones only, with some absent. In the table there are more than 75,000 clones, 70% to 90% of which are singletons. The sample consisted of CD4+ or CD8+ T cells sorted from blood, taken in a trial of the OX40 agonist ivuxolimab. These receptors were taken from an adult with an advanced solid tumor such as melanoma, head and neck, liver or kidney cancer.

V is TRBV19 and J is TRBJ1-5; TRBD1 might be the D (6 bases). Trimming cost V 3 bases and J 2 bases, with 11 bases left between them. Looked up from germline, CDR1 is LNHDA and CDR2 is SQIVND (reference sequence). This CDR3 region has 15 residues. The CDR3 is CASSIRDIGNQPQHF. CDR3 in DNA: TGTGCCAGTAGTATTCGGGACATTGGCAATCAGCCCCAGCATTTT.

This sequence joins TRBV6-1 and TRBJ2-2, with a possible D match to TRBD2 (6 bases). In germline, CDR1 is MNHNS, CDR2 SASEGT. This CDR3 spans 15 amino acids. Trimming removed 2 bases at V and 6 bases at J, with 13 bases between. The CDR3 region has the DNA TGTGCCAGCAGTGAATGGGGGAGGTCCGCCGGGGAGCTGTTTTTT. Protein: CASSEWGRSAGELFF.

The chain joins TRBV30 to TRBJ1-2; D possibly corresponds to TRBD1 (6 bases). Between the trimmed V and J ends, which lost 3 bases and 3 bases, there was a span of 14 bases. This CDR3 has 14 residues. The germline CDR1 and CDR2 sequences are GTSNPN and SVGIG (reference sequence). The CDR3 DNA follows: TGTGCCTGGAGGGCGGGCTACAGGGACTATGGCTACACCTTC. It codes for CAWRAGYRDYGYTF.